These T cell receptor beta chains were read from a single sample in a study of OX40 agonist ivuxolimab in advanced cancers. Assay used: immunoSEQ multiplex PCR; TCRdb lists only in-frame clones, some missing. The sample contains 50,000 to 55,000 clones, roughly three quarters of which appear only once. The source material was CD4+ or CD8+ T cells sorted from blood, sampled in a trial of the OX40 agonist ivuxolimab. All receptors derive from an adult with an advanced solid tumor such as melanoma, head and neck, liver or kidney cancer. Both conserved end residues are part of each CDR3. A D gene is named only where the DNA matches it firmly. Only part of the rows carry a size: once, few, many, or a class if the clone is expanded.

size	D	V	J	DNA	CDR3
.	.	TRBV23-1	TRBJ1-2	TGCGCCAGCAGTCACCTCACCGGGACGTATTATGGCTACACCTTC	CASSHLTGTYYGYTF
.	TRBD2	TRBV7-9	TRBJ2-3	TGTGCCAGCAGATCCCCCAGCGGGGCTAGCACAGATACGCAGTATTTT	CASRSPSGASTDTQYF
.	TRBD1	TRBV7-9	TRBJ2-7	TGTGCCAGCAGCCTGGACAGGGTCCCCTACGAGCAGTACTTC	CASSLDRVPYEQYF
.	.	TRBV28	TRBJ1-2	TGTGCCAGCAGTTTAGAGAGGGGAGAAGGCTACACCTTC	CASSLERGEGYTF
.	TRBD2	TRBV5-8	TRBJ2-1	TGTGCCAGCAGCTCCGGGACTAGCGGGACTCATTACCCTTACAATGAGCAGTTCTTC	CASSSGTSGTHYPYNEQFF
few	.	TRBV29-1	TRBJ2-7	TGCAGCGTACTACTCGACAGGTACGAGCAGTACTTC	CSVLLDRYEQYF
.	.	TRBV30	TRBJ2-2	TGTGCCCTTCCGGGGAAGATGAACACCGGGGAGCTGTTTTTT	CALPGKMNTGELFF
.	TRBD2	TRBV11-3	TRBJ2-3	TGTGCCAGCAGGGGGAGGGGACTAGATACGCAGTATTTT	CASRGRGLDTQYF
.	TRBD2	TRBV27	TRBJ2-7	TGTGCCAGCAGAACTAGCGGGGGTGTCTACGAGCAGTACTTC	CASRTSGGVYEQYF
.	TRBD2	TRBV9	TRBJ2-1	TGTGCCAGCAGCGGGAGACTAGCGTACAATGAGCAGTTCTTC	CASSGRLAYNEQFF
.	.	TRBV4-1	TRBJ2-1	TGCGCCAGCAGCCAAGCTGCCTATAATTACAATGAGCAGTTCTTC	CASSQAAYNYNEQFF
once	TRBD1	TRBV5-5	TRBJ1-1	TGTGCCAGCAGCTTGGAAGACAGGGCCACTGAAGCTTTCTTT	CASSLEDRATEAFF
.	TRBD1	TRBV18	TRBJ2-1	TGTGCCAGCTCACCGTTTACAGGGGACAATGAGCAGTTCTTC	CASSPFTGDNEQFF
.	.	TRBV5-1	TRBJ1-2	TGCGCCAGCAGCTTGGCAGGGGAGGGTTATGGCTACACCTTC	CASSLAGEGYGYTF
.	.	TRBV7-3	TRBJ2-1	TGTGCCAGCAGCTTACCCGGAGGGGGATCCTACAATGAGCAGTTCTTC	CASSLPGGGSYNEQFF
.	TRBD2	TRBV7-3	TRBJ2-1	TGTGCCAGCAGCTTGGGCGGGAGGGCCAGTGAGCAGTTCTTC	CASSLGGRASEQFF
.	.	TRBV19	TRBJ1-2	TGTGCCAGTAGTATAAGTAGACCAGGGGACTTCTATGGCTACACCTTC	CASSISRPGDFYGYTF
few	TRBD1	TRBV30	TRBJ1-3	TGTGCCTGTCCCGGGACAGGTTCAACGTCTGGAAACACCATATATTTT	CACPGTGSTSGNTIYF
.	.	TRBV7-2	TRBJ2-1	TGTGCCAGCAGCCCGGGGTCGATTTCCTACAATGAGCAGTTCTTC	CASSPGSISYNEQFF
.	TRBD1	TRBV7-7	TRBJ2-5	TGTGCCAGCAGCACAGGGGGGACCCAGTACTTC	CASSTGGTQYF
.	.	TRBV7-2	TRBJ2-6	TGTGCCAGCACGGCTTGGGACTCTGGGGCCAACGTCCTGACTTTC	CASTAWDSGANVLTF
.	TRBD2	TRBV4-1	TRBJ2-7	TGCGCCAGCAGCTCTGGGACTAGTCCCTACGAGCAGTACTTC	CASSSGTSPYEQYF
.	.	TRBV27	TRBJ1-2	TGTGCCAGCAGTTACGGTGGCCGGGGATCTGGCTACACCTTC	CASSYGGRGSGYTF
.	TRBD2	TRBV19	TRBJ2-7	TGTGCCTCCGGGGCGGGAGGGGGCTACGAGCAGTACTTC	CASGAGGGYEQYF
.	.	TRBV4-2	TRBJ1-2	TGTGCCAGCAGCCAAGACGGGGTAGGCGGCTACACCTTC	CASSQDGVGGYTF
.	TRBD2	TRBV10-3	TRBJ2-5	TGTGCCATCAGTGAGTCGAAAGCGGGACAGCGACCTCCGGGACTAGCCCATAAAGAGACCCAGTACTTC	CAISESKAGQRPPGLAHKETQYF
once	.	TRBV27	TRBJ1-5	TGTGCCAGCACCCCGCTGGGTGGCAATCAGCCCCAGCATTTT	CASTPLGGNQPQHF
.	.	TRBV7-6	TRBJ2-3	TGTGCCAGCAGAGAACCGAGGGGTAGCGCTCCCGACCATACGCAGTATTTT	CASREPRGSAPDHTQYF
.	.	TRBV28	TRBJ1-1	TGTGCCAGCAGTTTATGGGTAGCCAGGGGCGTGGACACTGAAGCTTTCTTT	CASSLWVARGVDTEAFF
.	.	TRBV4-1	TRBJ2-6	TGCGCCAGCAGCCAAGATTGGGGGGGCACTGGGGCCAACGTCCTGACTTTC	CASSQDWGGTGANVLTF
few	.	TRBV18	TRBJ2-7	TGTGCCAGCTCACCACGGACGGGGTCAGGCTACGAGCAGTACTTC	CASSPRTGSGYEQYF
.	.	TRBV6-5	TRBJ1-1	TGTGCCAGCAGCGGAGGTCGTTTGCGCACTGAAGCTTTCTTT	CASSGGRLRTEAFF
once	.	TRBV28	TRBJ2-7	TGTGCCAGCAGTTTAAGGACGGTCTACGAGCAGTACTTC	CASSLRTVYEQYF
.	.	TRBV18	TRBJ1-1	TGTGCCAGCTCACCAGGCGGTGGGCACACTGAAGCTTTCTTT	CASSPGGGHTEAFF
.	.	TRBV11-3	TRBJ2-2	TGTGCCAGCAGCTCAACCGTATTTACAGCTACGAACACCGGGGAGCTGTTTTTT	CASSSTVFTATNTGELFF
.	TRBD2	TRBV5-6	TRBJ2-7	TGTGCCAGCAGCTTGGCTAGCGGGGGCTACGAGCAGTACTTC	CASSLASGGYEQYF
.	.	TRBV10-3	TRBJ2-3	TGTGCCATCAGTGAAGCGAGGGCTAGCCGGACAGATACGCAGTATTTT	CAISEARASRTDTQYF
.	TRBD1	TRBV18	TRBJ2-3	TGTGCCAGCTCACCCTTAGGGACAGGGTCAGATACGCAGTATTTT	CASSPLGTGSDTQYF
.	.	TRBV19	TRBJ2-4	TGTGCCAGTAGTCTCCCCGGCAGCGCCAAAAACATTCAGTACTTC	CASSLPGSAKNIQYF